This passage covers 21 T cell receptor beta chains from one sample sequenced in a study of blood T cell repertoires in COVID-19. The data were produced by immunoSEQ multiplex PCR, yet TCRdb's version contains in-frame clones alone and is incomplete. This sample yields around 290,000 clones, of which approximately 88% are seen a single time; about 1.8% belongs to the top ten. The sequenced sample was PBMCs or T cells enriched from blood (not recorded which). The source of these receptors is a woman in her thirties or forties who had recovered from COVID-19.

This chain connects TRBV5-5 to TRBJ2-5, with D maybe TRBD2 (5 bases). Trimming removed 0 bases at V and 2 bases at J, with 8 bases between. Germline CDR1 reads SGHKS; CDR2 reads YYEKEE (reference sequence). This CDR3 comprises 14 residues. The CDR3 region has the DNA TGTGCCAGCAGCTTGGGACTATTACAAGAGACCCAGTACTTC. The encoded protein is CASSLGLLQETQYF. Full variable domain (remainder filled in from reference TRBV5-5 and TRBJ2-5): DAGVTQSPTHLIKTRGQQVTLRCSPISGHKSVSWYQQVLGQGPQFIFQYYEKEERGRGNFPDRFSARQFPNYSSELNVNALLLGDSALYLCASSLGLLQETQYFGPGTRLLVL.

The V call is TRBV3-1 (or the pseudogene TRBV3-2), the J call TRBJ1-5; 7 bases align to TRBD1. V lost 5 bases to trimming and J lost 0 bases; unmatched junction nucleotides: 7. In germline, CDR1 is LGHDT, CDR2 YNNKEL (reference sequence). There are 16 residues in the CDR3. The CDR3 loop is CASSSRDRNSNQPQHF. The CDR3 coding sequence is TGTGCCAGCAGCTCAAGGGACAGAAATAGCAATCAGCCCCAGCATTTT.

J is TRBJ2-5 and V is TRBV12-5; a weak D match, TRBD1 (6 bases). The V and J ends lost 7 bases and 5 bases respectively, with 14 bases between them. The CDR3 totals 13 residues. Germline V lookup: CDR1 LGHNT, CDR2 FRNRAP. The CDR3 coding sequence is TGTGCTAGTGCTGAACAGGGCGGGGAGACCCAGTACTTC. This encodes CASAEQGGETQYF.

This rearrangement joins TRBV19 to TRBJ1-3; D is perhaps TRBD1 (6 bases). The germline V and J ends were trimmed by 5 bases and 4 bases, with 12 bases remaining between them. The CDR3 covers 14 residues. Germline V gene lookup returns CDR1 LNHDA and CDR2 SQIVND (reference sequence). For the CDR3, the DNA is TGTGCCAGTAGTCGGGGGGCAAGAGGAAACACCATATATTTT. This encodes CASSRGARGNTIYF.

J is TRBJ1-2 and V is TRBV5-8; 8 bases are a match to TRBD1. Germline-derived CDR1 and CDR2 are SGHTS and YDEGEE. The CDR3 is 12 amino acids. The V segment lost 2 bases and the J segment 8 bases; nucleotides outside the gene matches: 2. This CDR3 reads CASSFNRGGYTF. For the CDR3, the DNA is TGTGCCAGCAGCTTTAACAGGGGGGGCTACACCTTC.

V gene TRBV3-1 (or the pseudogene TRBV3-2) combines with J gene TRBJ1-2; D is unclear. Germline loops: CDR1 LGHDT, CDR2 YNNKEL (reference sequence). V lost 4 bases and J lost 0, with 12 bases in between. This CDR3 has 15 residues. CDR3 loop: CASSPYREPNYGYTF. The CDR3 nucleotides are TGTGCCAGCAGCCCGTATCGGGAGCCTAACTATGGCTACACCTTC.

J is TRBJ2-1 and V is TRBV7-2; 14 bases align to TRBD2. The CDR3 extends over 17 amino acids. V lost 2 bases and J lost 9; bases outside the gene matches: 9. CDR1 SGHTA and CDR2 FQGNSA come from the germline V gene. The CDR3: CASSLRGTSGSRSEQFF. The CDR3 DNA is TGTGCCAGCAGCTTAAGGGGGACTAGCGGGAGCCGGAGTGAGCAGTTCTTC.

This sequence joins TRBV7-2 and TRBJ2-3; 8 bases are shared with TRBD2. Germline loops: CDR1 SGHTA, CDR2 FQGNSA. This CDR3 is built from 16 residues. V shed 5 bases, J shed 0 bases, and the junction held 7 bases outside the gene matches. The chain's CDR3 is CASSTTSGASTDTQYF. For the CDR3, the DNA is TGTGCCAGCAGCACCACTAGCGGTGCTAGCACAGATACGCAGTATTTT.

The V call is TRBV18, the J call TRBJ1-2; 9 bases agree with TRBD1. Germline values: CDR1 KGHSH, CDR2 LQKENI. Losses at the gene ends were 4 bases for V and 5 bases for J; bases not matched to a gene: 2. This CDR3 region has 13 residues. This CDR3 is CASSRDREYGYTF. The CDR3 coding sequence is TGTGCCAGCTCACGGGACAGGGAGTATGGCTACACCTTC.

The J gene is TRBJ1-5, the V gene TRBV3-1 (or the pseudogene TRBV3-2), with 10 bases lining up with TRBD1. Germline V lookup: CDR1 LGHDT, CDR2 YNNKEL (reference sequence). Trimming at V came to 5 bases and at J to 12 bases, leaving 13 bases not matched to a gene. This CDR3 contains 15 residues. Here the CDR3 reads CASSFGTGEGSVQHF. CDR3 DNA sequence: TGTGCCAGCAGCTTTGGGACAGGGGAGGGTTCGGTCCAGCATTTT.

The V and J genes are TRBV19 and TRBJ2-7; D might be TRBD1 (6 bases). The germline CDR1 and CDR2 sequences are LNHDA and SQIVND (reference sequence). The ends were cut back, 3 bases at V and 1 base at J, with 13 bases in the middle. The CDR3 runs 15 residues. The CDR3 region is CASSISARGSYEQYF. In nucleotides, the CDR3 is TGTGCCAGTAGTATCTCAGCCAGGGGATCCTACGAGCAGTACTTC.

The chain combines TRBV5-4 with TRBJ1-3, with a possible D match to TRBD1 (5 bases). The CDR3 covers 14 residues. From germline, CDR1 is SGHNT and CDR2 YYREEE (reference sequence). The ends were cut back, 6 bases at V and 2 bases at J, with 12 bases in the middle. The CDR3 bases are TGTGCCAGCACCACGGCGGGGGCTGGAAACACCATATATTTT. Encoded protein: CASTTAGAGNTIYF. The whole variable domain, filled in from reference TRBV5-4 and TRBJ1-3, reads ETGVTQSPTHLIKTRGQQVTLRCSSQSGHNTVSWYQQALGQGPQFIFQYYREEENGRGNFPPRFSGLQFPNYSSELNVNALELDDSALYLCASTTAGAGNTIYFGEGSWLTVV.

The rearrangement links TRBV6-5 to TRBJ2-7; possibly TRBD1 for D (5 bases). There are 14 residues in the CDR3. Germline lookup yields CDR1 MNHEY and CDR2 SVGAGI. Trimming cost V 5 bases and J 2 bases, with 13 bases left between them. The CDR3 DNA is TGTGCCAGCAGTCTCACAGGTTATCCCTACGAGCAGTACTTC. Its protein product is CASSLTGYPYEQYF.

V and J are TRBV9 and TRBJ2-1; maybe TRBD2 (5 bases). Germline CDR1 SGDLS, CDR2 YYNGEE. This CDR3 has 13 amino acids. Trimming cost V 3 bases and J 7 bases, with 11 bases left between them. CDR3 amino acids: CASSAPRGNEQFF. In DNA, the CDR3 is TGTGCCAGCAGCGCCCCTCGGGGAAATGAGCAGTTCTTC.

The rearrangement uses TRBV18 and TRBJ2-7, with TRBD2 matching 8 bases. With 0 bases clipped from V and 3 bases from J, the junction kept 4 bases outside the gene matches. Germline assignment: CDR1 KGHSH and CDR2 LQKENI. This CDR3 is built from 15 residues. The CDR3 bases are TGTGCCAGCTCACCACCTAACGGGAGGGGCTACGAGCAGTACTTC. Translated, it gives CASSPPNGRGYEQYF.

The gene calls are TRBV5-8 and TRBJ2-5, with 8 bases that match TRBD2. Per the germline V gene, CDR1 is SGHTS and CDR2 is YDEGEE. This CDR3 has 17 amino acids. The ends lost 6 bases at V and 4 bases at J; junction bases unmatched: 17. CDR3 sequence: CASKPGTSSWGRETQYF. CDR3 sequence (DNA): TGTGCCAGCAAACCCGGGACTAGTAGCTGGGGGAGAGAGACCCAGTACTTC. The full variable domain, its missing parts supplied by reference TRBV5-8 and TRBJ2-5, is EAGVTQSPTHLIKTRGQQATLRCSPISGHTSVYWYQQALGLGLQFLLWYDEGEERNRGNFPPRFSGRQFPNYSSELNVNALELEDSALYLCASKPGTSSWGRETQYFGPGTRLLVL.

The rearrangement uses TRBV27 and TRBJ1-2, with D tentatively TRBD1 (5 bases). Between the trimmed V and J ends, which lost 3 bases and 8 bases, there was a span of 22 bases. CDR1 MNHEY and CDR2 SMNVEV come from the germline V gene (reference sequence). The CDR3 has 16 residues. For the CDR3, the DNA is TGTGCCAGCAGTTTGGTAGTGGACGCCTTCGGGGGAGGCTACACCTTC. Translating it yields CASSLVVDAFGGGYTF.

V and J are TRBV9 and TRBJ1-6; unclear D gene. The CDR3 is 16 amino acids. V lost 0 bases and J lost 3, with 10 bases in between. In germline, CDR1 is SGDLS, CDR2 YYNGEE. CDR3 loop: CASSVGRSGYNSPLHF. The CDR3 bases are TGTGCCAGCAGCGTAGGTCGGAGCGGCTATAATTCACCCCTCCACTTT.

This chain connects TRBV6-5 to TRBJ2-1, with D possibly TRBD2 on 7 matching bases. Trimming stripped 7 bases from V and 8 bases from J, with 18 bases between. This CDR3 spans 14 amino acids. Germline lookup yields CDR1 MNHEY and CDR2 SVGAGI. The CDR3 protein is CASKDSKGGDEQFF. The CDR3, as DNA: TGTGCCAGCAAGGATTCTAAGGGGGGGGATGAGCAGTTCTTC.

CDR3 bases: TGCAGCGTTGAAGTGTTGGGACAGGGAGACTACGAGCAGTACTTC. This codes for CSVEVLGQGDYEQYF. The chain joins TRBV29-1 to TRBJ2-7; 9 nucleotides line up with TRBD1. V shed 1 base, J shed 3 bases, and the junction held 7 bases outside the gene matches. The CDR3 is 15 residues long. Germline loops: CDR1 SQVTM, CDR2 ANQGSEA.

Remarks on this clone: The sample holds other DNA sequences that translate to the same CDR3. This chain uses TRBV19 with TRBJ1-2; D is uncertain. Germline CDR1 and CDR2: LNHDA and SQIVND (reference sequence). V lost 5 bases to trimming and J lost 1 base, with 11 bases between them. The CDR3 is 14 residues long. CDR3 in amino acids: CASSRGGSNYGYTF. The CDR3 coding sequence is TGTGCCAGTAGTCGGGGAGGTAGTAACTATGGCTACACCTTC.